The 19 T cell receptor beta chains reported below all come from one sample, sequenced in a study of blood T cell repertoires in COVID-19. Produced via immunoSEQ multiplex PCR; TCRdb's table is partial and in-frame only. In the table there are over 45,000 clones, roughly 87% of which are singletons. The sequenced material came from peripheral blood. These TCRs come from a man between 45 and 60 years old with active COVID-19.

The chain has TRBV27 and TRBJ1-4; 7 bases align to TRBD1. This CDR3 spans 13 amino acids. Germline V CDR1 and CDR2: MNHEY, SMNVEV (reference sequence). V lost 9 bases to trimming and J lost 8 bases; unmatched junction nucleotides: 9. The CDR3 coding sequence is TGTGCCAGTACAGGGGAAAACGGGGAAAAACTGTTTTTT. Its translation: CASTGENGEKLFF.

This clone was counted once. The chain links TRBV30 to TRBJ2-3; D not certain. Germline-derived CDR1 and CDR2 are GTSNPN and SVGIG (reference sequence). Between the trimmed V and J ends, which lost 2 bases and 10 bases, there was a span of 10 bases. This CDR3 has 11 amino acids. CDR3 residues: CAWSWLGAQYF. The CDR3, as DNA: TGTGCCTGGAGTTGGCTAGGTGCGCAGTATTTT.

This chain links TRBV27 with TRBJ2-1; no reliable D call. There are 13 residues in the CDR3. Germline CDR1 reads MNHEY; CDR2 reads SMNVEV (reference sequence). The V end lost 4 bases, the J end lost 4 bases, and 8 bases lay between the germline ends. CDR3 nucleotides: TGTGCCAGCAGTTACGCGGTTTACAATGAGCAGTTCTTC. It is translated as CASSYAVYNEQFF.

The chain combines TRBV5-4 with TRBJ1-2; possibly TRBD1 for D (5 bases). Germline V gene sequence: CDR1 SGHNT, CDR2 YYREEE (reference sequence). The CDR3 runs 14 residues. V was trimmed by 5 bases and J by 8 bases, leaving 19 bases between them. The CDR3 loop reads CASSSMSGPGGYTF. CDR3 coding DNA: TGTGCCAGCAGTTCTATGTCAGGGCCCGGGGGCTACACCTTC.

In this sample, this clone turned up a few times. J is TRBJ2-1 and V is TRBV7-2, with TRBD2 identical over 11 bases. From germline, CDR1 is SGHTA and CDR2 FQGNSA. J lost 9 bases, V lost 5 bases, and 6 bases had no gene match. The CDR3 is 14 residues long. CDR3 sequence: CASSVSGRAAEQFF. Here the CDR3 DNA reads TGTGCCAGCAGCGTTAGCGGGAGGGCCGCTGAGCAGTTCTTC. The whole variable domain, remainder taken from reference TRBV7-2 and TRBJ2-1, is GAGVSQSPSNKVTEKGKDVELRCDPISGHTALYWYRQSLGQGLEFLIYFQGNSAPDKSGLPSDRFSAERTGGSVSTLTIQRTQQEDSAVYLCASSVSGRAAEQFFGPGTRLTVL.

CDR3 DNA sequence: TGTGCCAGCAGTTTGGGAGGGGCAGGGTCCACCGGGGAGCTGTTTTTT. It yields the protein CASSLGGAGSTGELFF. This sequence joins TRBV27 and TRBJ2-2, with 7 positions matching TRBD2. Germline-derived CDR1 and CDR2 are MNHEY and SMNVEV (reference sequence). With 3 bases clipped from V and 4 bases from J, the junction kept 8 bases outside the gene matches. This CDR3 is 16 amino acids long.

The V gene is TRBV7-2, the J gene TRBJ2-5; no reliable D call. CDR1 is SGHTA and CDR2 is FQGNSA in the germline V gene. This CDR3 comprises 14 residues. V was shortened by 3 bases and J by 0 bases, with 8 bases between the two germline ends. The CDR3 DNA reads as TGTGCCAGCAGCTTGGCCAGTCACCAAGAGACCCAGTACTTC. Encoded protein: CASSLASHQETQYF.

The rearrangement links TRBV2 to TRBJ1-1, with TRBD1 matching over 8 bases. The J segment lost 3 bases and the V segment lost 6 bases, leaving 6 bases of the junction unmatched. Germline values: CDR1 SNHLY, CDR2 FYNNEI. The CDR3 has 14 residues. Here the CDR3 DNA reads TGTGCCAGCAGCGACAGACAGGGGTACACTGAAGCTTTCTTT. This gives the protein CASSDRQGYTEAFF.

Here the CDR3 reads CAWSVGQGYGNTIYF. The CDR3 DNA reads as TGTGCCTGGAGTGTTGGACAGGGGTATGGAAACACCATATATTTT. The chain recombines TRBV30 with TRBJ1-3, with 9 bases fitting TRBD1. Trimming removed 0 bases from V and 3 bases from J; junction bases left unmatched: 3. The CDR3 consists of 15 residues. Germline-derived CDR1 and CDR2 are GTSNPN and SVGIG (reference sequence).

The chain carries TRBV30 and TRBJ2-1, with D possibly TRBD2 on 6 matching bases. CDR3 length equals 15 residues. With 2 bases removed from V and 8 bases from J, the gap between germline ends came to 19 bases. The germline CDR1 and CDR2 sequences are GTSNPN and SVGIG (reference sequence). The DNA for the CDR3 is TGTGCCTGGAGTAGGGACTTTATGGCTAACGATGAGCAGTTCTTC. Amino acids: CAWSRDFMANDEQFF.

This clone was counted once. V gene TRBV5-1 combines with J gene TRBJ2-1, with TRBD2 identical over 7 bases. J was trimmed by 2 bases and V by 1 base; bases with no gene match: 3. Germline V gene sequence: CDR1 SGHRS, CDR2 YFSETQ. The CDR3 runs to 15 residues. CDR3 loop: CASSLYSGPYNEQFF. CDR3 sequence (DNA): TGCGCCAGCAGCTTGTATAGCGGGCCCTACAATGAGCAGTTCTTC.

The chain carries TRBV9 and TRBJ2-3; 9 bases align to TRBD2. V shed 4 bases, J shed 4 bases, and the junction held 7 bases outside the gene matches. Germline values: CDR1 SGDLS, CDR2 YYNGEE. The CDR3 spans 15 residues. CDR3 nucleotides: TGTGCCAGCAGCCTCAATAGCGGGAGTCCAGATACGCAGTATTTT. It yields the protein CASSLNSGSPDTQYF.

The CDR3 sequence is CASSRDFSNQPQHF. CDR3 in DNA: TGTGCCAGCAGCCGGGACTTTAGCAATCAGCCCCAGCATTTT. J is TRBJ1-5 and V is TRBV5-5, with D possibly being TRBD1 (5 bases). This CDR3 has 14 amino acids. CDR1 and CDR2 from the germline V gene are SGHKS and YYEKEE (reference sequence). Trimming took off 4 bases at V and 0 bases at J, with 8 bases between the two ends.

The chain joins TRBV29-1 to TRBJ1-1, with a possible D match to TRBD1 (5 bases). V was shortened by 6 bases and J by 1 base, with 15 bases between the two germline ends. CDR3 length equals 14 residues. CDR1 SQVTM and CDR2 ANQGSEA come from the germline V gene. CDR3 in DNA: TGCAGCGTGGGTGGGGGGAAAGGGAACACTGAAGCTTTCTTT. This encodes CSVGGGKGNTEAFF.

V is TRBV29-1 and J is TRBJ2-5; D gene unclear. There are 14 residues in the CDR3. The germline CDR1 and CDR2 sequences are SQVTM and ANQGSEA. The V gene lost 3 bases and the J gene lost 3 bases, with 14 bases spanning the gap. The CDR3 loop is CSVEHEGTEETQYF. CDR3 nucleotide sequence: TGCAGCGTTGAGCACGAAGGAACAGAAGAGACCCAGTACTTC. The variable domain in full, with the rest retrieved from reference TRBV29-1 and TRBJ2-5, is SAVISQKPSRDICQRGTSLTIQCQVDSQVTMMFWYRQQPGQSLTLIATANQGSEATYESGFVIDKFPISRPNLTFSTLTVSNMSPEDSSIYLCSVEHEGTEETQYFGPGTRLLVL.

The chain is built from TRBV5-5 and TRBJ2-2, with D perhaps TRBD2 (7 bases). Germline values: CDR1 SGHKS, CDR2 YYEKEE (reference sequence). Trimming removed 4 bases from V and 5 bases from J, with 15 bases in between. The CDR3 runs to 15 residues. The CDR3 bases are TGTGCCAGCAGCCCCAAAGGGGGAGGGACCGGGGAGCTGTTTTTT. It yields the protein CASSPKGGGTGELFF.

The chain employs TRBV7-9 and TRBJ1-2; weak D call: TRBD1 (6 bases). The CDR3 is made up of 14 amino acids. Germline assignment: CDR1 SEHNR and CDR2 FQNEAQ (reference sequence). Between the trimmed V and J ends, which lost 4 bases and 3 bases, there was a span of 12 bases. CDR3 loop: CASSSEQGDYGYTF. CDR3 bases: TGTGCCAGCAGCTCCGAACAGGGTGACTATGGCTACACCTTC.

This rearrangement joins TRBV7-6 to TRBJ2-1; 7 nucleotides match TRBD2. V dropped 4 bases and J dropped 3; count of bases not matched to a gene: 3. This CDR3 is built from 14 residues. CDR1 is SGHVS and CDR2 is FNYEAQ in the germline V gene. The CDR3 DNA follows: TGTGCCAGCAGCTACGGACTAGACTACAATGAGCAGTTCTTC. This sequence encodes CASSYGLDYNEQFF.

V and J are TRBV5-4 and TRBJ2-1; TRBD2 agrees at 8 bases. The V gene end was trimmed by 4 bases and the J gene end by 0 bases; junction bases not matched to a gene: 6. The germline V gene encodes CDR1 SGHNT and CDR2 YYREEE (reference sequence). The CDR3 loop spans 16 amino acids. The CDR3 reads CASSKTSGSSYNEQFF. In DNA, the CDR3 is TGTGCCAGCAGCAAGACGAGCGGGAGCTCCTACAATGAGCAGTTCTTC.